This TCR beta chain was sequenced during a study of cytomegalovirus exposure and HLA in healthy donors. The PCR contained 60 Vbeta and 13 Jbeta primers. Profiled with immunoSEQ multiplex PCR; TCRdb holds only in-frame clones, not every one. The sample records over 85,000 clones, 63% being singletons. On this clone: Other DNA sequences of this sample code for an identical CDR3.

The CDR3 extends over 13 amino acids. Trimming shortened V by 3 bases and J by 3 bases, and 9 bases separated the two germline ends. Looked up from germline, CDR1 is MNHNY and CDR2 is SVGAGI (reference sequence). This receptor was taken from a human donor in good health. This chain connects TRBV6-6 to TRBJ2-7; maybe TRBD1 (6 bases). The sequenced sample was PBMCs. The CDR3 loop reads CASSYRDNYEQYF. CDR3 nucleotide sequence: TGTGCCAGCAGTTATCGGGACAACTACGAGCAGTACTTC.